This T cell receptor (beta chain) was retrieved from a study of T cell responses to AZD1222 COVID-19 vaccine. General study results and limits: Spike-specific TCRs gained breadth and depth after people received two AZD1222 doses.

Second-dose groups at about 4 or about 12 weeks were pooled. About this clone itself: Its target is not known.

Deletions cut 6 bases from V and 5 bases from J, with 12 bases between. The CDR3 is 13 amino acids. Germline V CDR1 and CDR2: MNHEY, SVGAGI. The data were produced by immunoSEQ multiplex PCR, yet TCRdb's version contains in-frame clones alone and is incomplete. The sample lists about 160,000 clones, 92% occurring once. The clonotype originates from an adult who received the AZD1222 COVID-19 vaccine. Source: peripheral blood, taken 28 days after the second AZD1222 dose. The J gene is TRBJ2-3, the V gene TRBV6-5; TRBD1 might be the D (5 bases). The CDR3 coding sequence is TGTGCCAGCAGCCCGACAGTTGGAGATACGCAGTATTTT. Translation gives CASSPTVGDTQYF.